The T cell receptor beta chain described here comes from a study of human T cells and chemical hapten exposure. Findings of the study overall: Alopecia was present in the donors, so their immune response may differ from healthy people's.

From the RACE reads, TCRdb called clonotypes with MiXCR, one entry per CDR3 protein. The sample consists of under 200,000 distinct CDR3 sequences, about 14% of them appearing once. Losses at the gene ends were 4 bases for V and 1 base for J; bases not matched to a gene: 13. The CDR3 totals 18 residues. Stated time point: patch test 1, 2 weeks after DPC sensitization. Treatment given: therapeutic diphenylcyclopropenone sensitization with weekly scalp DPC. In regard to this clonotype: Antigen specificity is unknown.

The chain is built from TRBV23-1 and TRBJ2-3; 8 nucleotides line up with TRBD2. TRBV23-1 is filed as an ORF, its function uncertain. The origin of this receptor is a woman aged 25 to 39 with alopecia areata. Some clones in this sample may be carry-over from other donors' samples. Sequenced material: whole blood, taken in connection with sensitization to the hapten diphenylcyclopropenone (DPC). The CDR3 spells CASSLSGGTRPRTDTQYF. In nucleotides, the CDR3 is TGCGCCAGCAGTCTGAGCGGGGGAACAAGACCCCGCACAGATACGCAGTATTTT.